This record looks at one T cell receptor (beta chain) sequence and its context. The antigen is not known. This record belongs to a study of PD-L1 blockade in urothelial cancer. Study overall: Patients, treated from 2014 onward, received atezolizumab 1,200 mg intravenously every 3 weeks. The study, taken as a whole, reports: Tumor-associated TCR clones expanded more in blood at 3 weeks in patients with durable benefit.

J lost 4 bases, V lost 2 bases, and 5 bases had no gene match. This CDR3 region has 15 residues. Germline CDR1 reads SEHNR; CDR2 reads FQNEAQ (reference sequence). Libraries were prepared by immunoSEQ multiplex PCR; TCRdb keeps only in-frame clonotypes and omits some of them. This table holds under 50,000 clones, roughly four fifths found once. The sample's time point: pretreatment peripheral blood. The study enrolled patients with locally advanced or metastatic urothelial carcinoma. The sample here was PBMCs, taken around atezolizumab (anti-PD-L1) treatment. The receptor was isolated from a man aged 50 or older with urothelial cancer. J is TRBJ2-1 and V is TRBV7-9; 7 nucleotides match TRBD2. CDR3 protein: CASSLWGGSYNEQFF. CDR3 coding DNA: TGTGCCAGCAGCTTATGGGGGGGGTCTTACAATGAGCAGTTCTTC.